These 11 T cell receptor beta chains share one sample of origin, sequenced in a study of cytomegalovirus exposure and HLA in healthy donors. The PCR had 60 Vbeta and 13 Jbeta primers. TCRdb's table, derived via immunoSEQ multiplex PCR, lists solely in-frame clones and lacks some. The profile shows roughly 150,000 clones, 76% of them singletons. The sequencing sample was made of PBMCs. These receptor sequences come from a male donor in good health and CMV-seronegative.

The chain joins TRBV7-8 to TRBJ2-1, with D possibly being TRBD1 (5 bases). Trimming removed 4 bases at V and 8 bases at J, with 15 bases between. The CDR3 spans 14 residues. Germline-derived CDR1 and CDR2 are SGHVS and FQNEAQ. CDR3 nucleotide sequence: TGTGCCAGCAGCTCAGTCCCAAGGGGCGATGAGCAGTTCTTC. Residues: CASSSVPRGDEQFF.

About this clone itself: Germline is not matched at one junction end, which may reflect a read error. The genes are TRBV5-6 and TRBJ2-7; weak D call: TRBD1 (6 bases). This CDR3 is built from 16 residues. CDR1 and CDR2 from the germline V gene are SGHDT and YYEEEE. The CDR3 DNA is TGTGCCGGCAGCTTGATAGTACAGGGTGTAAGCTACGAGCAGTACTTC. Translation gives CAGSLIVQGVSYEQYF.

CDR3 in DNA: TGCGCCAGCAGCCAAGACAGGGGAGGGACTGAAGCTTTCTTT. This codes for CASSQDRGGTEAFF. V is TRBV5-1 and J is TRBJ1-1; 8 positions match TRBD1. The CDR3 runs 14 residues. Germline V gene lookup returns CDR1 SGHRS and CDR2 YFSETQ. The V segment lost 4 bases and the J segment 5 bases; nucleotides outside the gene matches: 7.

V gene TRBV28 combines with J gene TRBJ2-5, with no clear D. The length of the CDR3 is 14 residues. V lost 3 bases, J lost 2 bases, and 10 bases lay in between. The germline V gene encodes CDR1 MDHEN and CDR2 SYDVKM. The CDR3 region is CASSLSVVQETQYF. Here the CDR3 DNA reads TGTGCCAGCAGTTTGAGCGTGGTTCAAGAGACCCAGTACTTC.

As for this clone: At one boundary the junction diverges from the germline segment, which might be a read error. The chain uses TRBV7-9 and TRBJ2-5, with D maybe TRBD2 (6 bases). Germline V gene data show CDR1 as SEHNR and CDR2 as FQNEAQ (reference sequence). CDR3 length: 15 residues. CDR3 DNA sequence: TGTTCCAGCAGCCGTCTTAGTAGCGGCGCGGAGACCCAGTACTTC. This encodes CSSSRLSSGAETQYF.

The chain has TRBV19 and TRBJ1-2; the D gene is possibly TRBD1 (6 bases). Germline V CDR1 and CDR2: LNHDA, SQIVND (reference sequence). Trimming removed 0 bases from V and 4 bases from J, with 12 bases in between. The CDR3 is made up of 15 amino acids. The CDR3 sequence is CASSIDGRGSYGYTF. The CDR3 DNA reads as TGTGCCAGTAGTATAGATGGCAGGGGAAGCTATGGCTACACCTTC. Full variable domain (remainder filled in from reference TRBV19 and TRBJ1-2): DGGITQSPKYLFRKEGQNVTLSCEQNLNHDAMYWYRQDPGQGLRLIYYSQIVNDFQKGDIAEGYSVSREKKESFPLTVTSAQKNPTAFYLCASSIDGRGSYGYTFGSGTRLTVV.

This chain joins TRBV2 and TRBJ2-3; 11 bases map to TRBD2. The CDR3 length is 17 residues. With V trimmed by 3 bases and J by 1 base, 6 bases remained unmatched. Germline V gene sequence: CDR1 SNHLY, CDR2 FYNNEI. CDR3 in DNA: TGTGCCAGCAGTGACTCTAGCGGGGGGTCAGGCACAGATACGCAGTATTTT. Its protein product is CASSDSSGGSGTDTQYF. The entire variable domain, with the rest obtained from reference TRBV2 and TRBJ2-3, is as follows: EPEVTQTPSHQVTQMGQEVILRCVPISNHLYFYWYRQILGQKVEFLVSFYNNEISEKSEIFDDQFSVERPDGSNFTLKIRSTKLEDSAMYFCASSDSSGGSGTDTQYFGPGTRLTVL.

The chain uses TRBV6-7 and TRBJ2-4; a possible D gene is TRBD1 (5 bases). TRBV6-7 is labeled an ORF, and its function is uncertain. With 11 bases removed from V and 3 bases from J, the gap between germline ends came to 20 bases. CDR3 length: 15 amino acids. The chain's CDR3 is CALTNFREGKNIQYF. CDR3 coding DNA: TGTGCCTTAACTAACTTCAGGGAAGGCAAAAACATTCAGTACTTC.

The chain links TRBV7-2 to TRBJ2-5, with 10 bases fitting TRBD2. The DNA end is a closer match to TRBJ2-7, so the J assignment may be wrong. The CDR3 extends over 14 amino acids. Germline-derived CDR1 and CDR2 are SGHTA and FQGNSA. The CDR3 DNA reads as TGTGCCAGCAGCCCCAGACTAGCGGGCAACGAGCAGTACTTC. It codes for CASSPRLAGNEQYF.

The chain employs TRBV30 and TRBJ1-1; D might be TRBD1 (6 bases). V was cut by 0 bases and J by 7 bases, with 6 bases left in between. The CDR3 length is 11 residues. CDR1 GTSNPN and CDR2 SVGIG come from the germline V gene (reference sequence). The DNA of the CDR3 is TGTGCCTGGAGTGTAGGGGGTGAAGCTTTCTTT. Translation: CAWSVGGEAFF.

The rearrangement joins TRBV5-8 to TRBJ1-2, with unresolved D. Per the germline V gene, CDR1 is SGHTS and CDR2 is YDEGEE. CDR3 size: 15 residues. The ends were cut back, 4 bases at V and 6 bases at J, with 19 bases in the middle. CDR3 sequence: CASSRDMSEFNGYTF. The CDR3 DNA reads as TGTGCCAGCAGCCGGGATATGAGCGAATTTAATGGCTACACCTTC.